This record concerns one T cell receptor beta chain sequence. Its target is unknown. The data stem from a study of T cell responses to AZD1222 COVID-19 vaccine. Some clones are missing from TCRdb's copy, which holds only in-frame ones; the method was immunoSEQ multiplex PCR. This table has 110,000 or so clones, 75% to 95% appearing once. The study, taken as a whole, reports: Compared with day 0, the breadth and depth of the Spike-specific TCR repertoire rose significantly after two doses of AZD1222. In the spike-specific TCR repertoire, nearly half reportedly target unmutated variant regions. Scientists sampled the repertoires only once the peak T cell response had passed.

CDR3 size: 14 residues. Trimming took 1 base from V and 8 from J, leaving 12 bases between them. The germline V gene encodes CDR1 MDHEN and CDR2 SYDVKM. This TCR was recovered from an adult in good health. Sequenced material: peripheral blood, taken on day 0 of AZD1222 vaccination. The rearrangement uses TRBV28 and TRBJ2-1; either TRBD1 or TRBD2 may supply D (6 bases each). The CDR3 sequence is CASSLSQGRHEQFF. The CDR3 DNA sequence: TGTGCCAGCAGTTTATCCCAGGGGAGGCATGAGCAGTTCTTC.